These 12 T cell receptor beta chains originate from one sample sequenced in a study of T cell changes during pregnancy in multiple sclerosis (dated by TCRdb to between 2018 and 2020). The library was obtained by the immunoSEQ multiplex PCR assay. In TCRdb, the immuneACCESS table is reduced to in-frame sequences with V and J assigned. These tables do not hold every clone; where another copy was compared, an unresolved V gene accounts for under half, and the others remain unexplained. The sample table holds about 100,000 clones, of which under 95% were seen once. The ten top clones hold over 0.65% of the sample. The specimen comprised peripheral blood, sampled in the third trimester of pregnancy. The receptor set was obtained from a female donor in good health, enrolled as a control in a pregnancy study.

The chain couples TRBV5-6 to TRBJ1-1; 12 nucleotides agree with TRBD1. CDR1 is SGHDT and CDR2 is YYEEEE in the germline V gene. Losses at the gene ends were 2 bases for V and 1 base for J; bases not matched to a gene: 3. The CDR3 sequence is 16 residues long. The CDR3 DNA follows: TGTGCCAGCAGCTTCGGGACAGGGGGCCCGAACACTGAAGCTTTCTTT. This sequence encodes CASSFGTGGPNTEAFF.

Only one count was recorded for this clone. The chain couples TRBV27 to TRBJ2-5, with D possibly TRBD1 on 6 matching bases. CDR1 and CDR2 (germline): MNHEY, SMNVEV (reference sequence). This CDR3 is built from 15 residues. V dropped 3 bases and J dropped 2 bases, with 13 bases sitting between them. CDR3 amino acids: CASSFPTGLQETQYF. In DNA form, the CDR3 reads TGTGCCAGCAGTTTCCCGACAGGCTTACAAGAGACCCAGTACTTC.

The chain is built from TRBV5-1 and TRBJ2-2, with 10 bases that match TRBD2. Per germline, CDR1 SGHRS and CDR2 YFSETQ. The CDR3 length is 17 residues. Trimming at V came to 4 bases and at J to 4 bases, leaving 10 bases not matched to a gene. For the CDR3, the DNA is TGCGCCAGCAGCCTCTTACCTAGCGGGGGTGGCACCGGGGAGCTGTTTTTT. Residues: CASSLLPSGGGTGELFF. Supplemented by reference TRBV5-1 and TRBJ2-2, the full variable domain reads KAGVTQTPRYLIKTRGQQVTLSCSPISGHRSVSWYQQTPGQGLQFLFEYFSETQRNKGNFPGRFSGRQFSNSRSEMNVSTLELGDSALYLCASSLLPSGGGTGELFFGEGSRLTVL.

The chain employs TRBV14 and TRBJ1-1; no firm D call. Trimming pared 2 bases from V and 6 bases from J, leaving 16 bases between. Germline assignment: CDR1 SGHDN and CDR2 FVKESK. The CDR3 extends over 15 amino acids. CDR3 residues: CASSQWLFPRAEAFF. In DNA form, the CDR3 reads TGTGCCAGCAGCCAATGGCTTTTCCCACGGGCTGAAGCTTTCTTT.

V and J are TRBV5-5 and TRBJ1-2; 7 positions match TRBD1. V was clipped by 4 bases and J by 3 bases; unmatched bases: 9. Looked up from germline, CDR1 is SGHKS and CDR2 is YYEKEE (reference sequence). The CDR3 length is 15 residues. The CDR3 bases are TGTGCCAGCAGCGGAAGACAGGGCGGTGACTATGGCTACACCTTC. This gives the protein CASSGRQGGDYGYTF.

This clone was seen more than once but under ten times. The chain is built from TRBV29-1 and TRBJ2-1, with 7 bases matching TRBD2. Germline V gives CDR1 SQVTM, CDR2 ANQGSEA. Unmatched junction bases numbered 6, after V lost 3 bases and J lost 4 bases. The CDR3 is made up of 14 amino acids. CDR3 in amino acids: CSVDSWGGYNEQFF. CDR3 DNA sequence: TGCAGCGTTGATTCGTGGGGGGGGTACAATGAGCAGTTCTTC.

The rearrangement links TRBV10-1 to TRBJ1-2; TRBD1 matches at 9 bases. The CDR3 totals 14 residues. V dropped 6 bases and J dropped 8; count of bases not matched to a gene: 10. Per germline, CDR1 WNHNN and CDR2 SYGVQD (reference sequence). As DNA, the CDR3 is TGCGCCAGCAGGGGACAGGGTTTTTGGTGGGGCTACACCTTC. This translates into CASRGQGFWWGYTF.

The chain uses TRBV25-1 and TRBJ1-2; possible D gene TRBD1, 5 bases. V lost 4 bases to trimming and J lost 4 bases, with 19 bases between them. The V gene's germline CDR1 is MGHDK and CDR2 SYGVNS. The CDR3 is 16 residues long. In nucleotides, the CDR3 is TGTGCCAGCAGTGTTATGGTCAGGACAAGACTCTATGGCTACACCTTC. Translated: CASSVMVRTRLYGYTF.

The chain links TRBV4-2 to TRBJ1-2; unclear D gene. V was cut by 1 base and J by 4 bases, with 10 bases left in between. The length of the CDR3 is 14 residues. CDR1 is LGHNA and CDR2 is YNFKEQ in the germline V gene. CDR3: CASSQAINSYGYTF. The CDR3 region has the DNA TGTGCCAGCAGCCAAGCCATAAACAGCTATGGCTACACCTTC.

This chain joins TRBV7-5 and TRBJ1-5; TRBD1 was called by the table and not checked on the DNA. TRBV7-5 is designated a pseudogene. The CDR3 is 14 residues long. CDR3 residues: CARLGQGFNQPQHF. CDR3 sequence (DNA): TGTGCCAGATTAGGGCAGGGTTTCAATCAGCCCCAGCATTTT.

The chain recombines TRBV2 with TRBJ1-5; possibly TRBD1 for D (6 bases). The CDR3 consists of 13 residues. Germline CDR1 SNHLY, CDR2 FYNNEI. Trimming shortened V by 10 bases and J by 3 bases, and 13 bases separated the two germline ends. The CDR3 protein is CATDLGANQPQHF. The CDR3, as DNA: TGTGCCACAGACCTGGGGGCCAATCAGCCCCAGCATTTT.

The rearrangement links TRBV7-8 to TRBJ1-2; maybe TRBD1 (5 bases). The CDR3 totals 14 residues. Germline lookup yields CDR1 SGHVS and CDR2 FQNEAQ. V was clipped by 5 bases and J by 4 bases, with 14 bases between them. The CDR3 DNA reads TGTGCCAGCAGCCTACCACGACAGACCTATGGCTACACCTTC. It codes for CASSLPRQTYGYTF.